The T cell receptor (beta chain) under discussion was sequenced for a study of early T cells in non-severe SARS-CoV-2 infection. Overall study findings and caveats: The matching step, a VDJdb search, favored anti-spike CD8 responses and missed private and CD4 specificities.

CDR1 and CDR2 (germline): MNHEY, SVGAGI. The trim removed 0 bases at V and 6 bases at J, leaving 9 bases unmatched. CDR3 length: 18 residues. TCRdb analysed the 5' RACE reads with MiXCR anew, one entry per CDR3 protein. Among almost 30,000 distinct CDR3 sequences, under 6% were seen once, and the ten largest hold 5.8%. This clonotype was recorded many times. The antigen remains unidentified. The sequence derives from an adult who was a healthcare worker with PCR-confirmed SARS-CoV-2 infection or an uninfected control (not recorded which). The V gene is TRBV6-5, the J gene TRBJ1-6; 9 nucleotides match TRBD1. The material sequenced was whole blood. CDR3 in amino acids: CASSYSLISTGGNSPLHF. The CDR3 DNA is TGTGCCAGCAGTTACTCCTTAATATCGACAGGGGGTAATTCACCCCTCCACTTT.